Following are 7 T cell receptor beta chains from one sample sequenced in a study of blood T cell repertoires in COVID-19 (dated by TCRdb to 2018 to 2020). Preparation of the library involved the immunoSEQ multiplex PCR assay. Entries here come from immuneACCESS through TCRdb and include only in-frame sequences with V and J called. Some clones fail to appear in such tables; in the studies checked, an unresolved V gene covers under half of the shortfall, and the cause of the remainder is unknown. The sample data list over 300,000 clones, and roughly 85% of these were observed just once. The ten biggest clones cover 6% to 9% of the sample. The source material was peripheral blood. These receptors were taken from a human donor in a cohort sampled during active COVID-19.

The CDR3 is CASSIAKSYGYTF. DNA for the CDR3: TGTGCCAGCAGCATTGCCAAGAGCTATGGCTACACCTTC. This chain joins TRBV7-9 and TRBJ1-2; D not certain. CDR1 is SEHNR and CDR2 is FQNEAQ in the germline V gene (reference sequence). V gave up 5 bases and J gave up 4 bases, with 11 bases separating them. This CDR3 is built from 13 residues.

The chain combines TRBV29-1 with TRBJ1-1; D remains unclear. CDR1 is SQVTM, CDR2 ANQGSEA, per germline. The CDR3 spans 10 residues. The V and J ends lost 1 base and 8 bases respectively, with 5 bases between them. This CDR3 reads CSVEAGEAFF. In DNA, the CDR3 is TGCAGCGTTGAAGCAGGAGAAGCTTTCTTT.

The chain employs TRBV4-1 and TRBJ2-1, with a possible D match to TRBD1 (5 bases). The germline V gene encodes CDR1 MGHRA and CDR2 YSYEKL. This CDR3 contains 15 residues. CDR3 amino acids: CGASSQPGFYNEQFF. CDR3 in DNA: TGCGGGGCCAGCAGCCAGCCAGGGTTCTACAATGAGCAGTTCTTC.

The V call is TRBV19, the J call TRBJ1-5; no definite D call. Germline V gives CDR1 LNHDA, CDR2 SQIVND (reference sequence). Trimming cost V 3 bases and J 0 bases, with 9 bases left between them. CDR3 length: 15 amino acids. The CDR3 is CASSMGAYSNQPQHF. CDR3 nucleotide sequence: TGTGCCAGTAGTATGGGAGCGTATAGCAATCAGCCCCAGCATTTT. The whole variable domain, remainder taken from reference TRBV19 and TRBJ1-5, is DGGITQSPKYLFRKEGQNVTLSCEQNLNHDAMYWYRQDPGQGLRLIYYSQIVNDFQKGDIAEGYSVSREKKESFPLTVTSAQKNPTAFYLCASSMGAYSNQPQHFGDGTRLSIL.

This clone was observed a few times. Written as DNA, the CDR3 is TGTGCCTGGAGTGTGGGACTAGGTGAGCAGTTCTTC. This translates into CAWSVGLGEQFF. This chain joins TRBV30 and TRBJ2-1, with 8 nucleotides matching TRBD2. Germline CDR1 is GTSNPN and CDR2 is SVGIG (reference sequence). The CDR3 sequence is 12 residues long. J was trimmed by 9 bases and V by 0 bases; bases with no gene match: 1.

The V gene is TRBV19, the J gene TRBJ1-6; D is uncertain. Trimming pared 3 bases from V and 7 bases from J, leaving 7 bases between. CDR3 size: 13 residues. CDR1 and CDR2 (germline): LNHDA, SQIVND (reference sequence). In DNA form, the CDR3 reads TGTGCCAGTAGTATGAGGCGAAATTCACCCCTCCACTTT. Translating gives CASSMRRNSPLHF.

This sequence joins TRBV7-8 and TRBJ1-2, with 9 nucleotides matching TRBD1. The CDR3 sequence is 15 residues long. Germline V gives CDR1 SGHVS, CDR2 FQNEAQ. V dropped 5 bases and J dropped 8; count of bases not matched to a gene: 12. Here the CDR3 reads CASSGDRTGAKGYTF. The CDR3 nucleotides are TGTGCCAGCAGCGGGGACCGGACAGGGGCGAAAGGCTACACCTTC.